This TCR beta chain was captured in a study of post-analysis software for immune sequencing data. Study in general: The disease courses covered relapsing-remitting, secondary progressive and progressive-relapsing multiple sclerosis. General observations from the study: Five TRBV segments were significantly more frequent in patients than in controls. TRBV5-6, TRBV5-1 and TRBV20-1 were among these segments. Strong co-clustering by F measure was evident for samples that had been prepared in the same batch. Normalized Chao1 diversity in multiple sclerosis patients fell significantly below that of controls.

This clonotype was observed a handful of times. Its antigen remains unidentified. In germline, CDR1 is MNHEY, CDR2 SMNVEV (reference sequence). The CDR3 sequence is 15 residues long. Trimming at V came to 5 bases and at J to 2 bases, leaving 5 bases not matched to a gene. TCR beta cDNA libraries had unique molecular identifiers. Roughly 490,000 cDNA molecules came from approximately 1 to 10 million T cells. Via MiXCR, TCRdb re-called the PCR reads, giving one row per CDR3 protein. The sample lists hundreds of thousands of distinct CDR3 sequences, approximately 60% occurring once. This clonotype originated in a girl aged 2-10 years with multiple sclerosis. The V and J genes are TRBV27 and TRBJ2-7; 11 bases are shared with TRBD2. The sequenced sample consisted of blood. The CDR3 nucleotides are TGTGCCAGCAGTACGACTAGCGGGATAACCTACGAGCAGTACTTC. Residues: CASSTTSGITYEQYF.